This TCR beta chain was observed in a study of cytomegalovirus exposure and HLA in healthy donors (dated by TCRdb to about 2017). Concerning the study at large: According to a later analysis, the roughly 130 validation repertoires were produced on the same platform as the 666 repertoires of the first cohort. The aim of the study was to test whether cataloging public T cell receptors could identify signatures of past pathogen exposure. High-throughput TCR immunosequencing, statistical association of individual TCRs with disease status, and machine learning were combined to predict cytomegalovirus infection status. In addition to the first cohort of about 650 subjects, a separate validation cohort of approximately 130 different subjects was used. Study-level results and caveats: Of the cluster scores, about 94% were above 0 in a later analysis, which found that TCRs clustered in the first cohort also tended to co-occur in the 95 to 150 validation repertoires. In both the original and validation cohorts, the classifier was reported to diagnose cytomegalovirus status with high specificity and sensitivity. A later analysis had no HLA typing for the validation cohort, so co-occurrence there was scored across all 120 repertoires. Most TCR sequences were seen in very few donors, while some public TCRs were found in many individuals. The authors suggested that the approach could potentially be extended to other disease states and immunological phenotypes. A total of about 150 TCR beta chains were listed by the study as associated with cytomegalovirus. In vitro tests confirmed that three of the cytomegalovirus-associated TCR beta chains recognize cytomegalovirus antigens.

The donors were included in the validation cohort of approximately 120 subjects, a group kept apart from the roughly 670-subject first cohort. A remark on this clone: Which antigen it targets is not known. One base away there is no much larger clone; base qualities are not given.

Trimming costs V 6 bases and J 8 bases, and their ends lie 9 bases apart. In the germline V gene, CDR1 corresponds to MNHEY and CDR2 to SVGAGI. The cysteine opens and the phenylalanine closes a CDR3 of 11 amino acids. The CDR3 DNA has 33 bases and is translated from base 1. Libraries were made using the immunoSEQ multiplex PCR assay. Regarding the original processing steps: To diagnose cytomegalovirus status from the catalog of TCR beta chain sequences, a statistical classification framework was built. TCRdb took this table from immuneACCESS and kept in-frame rearrangements with V and J called. Such tables lack part of the clones; where checked against another copy, unresolved V genes explain under half of the gap, and the rest is unexplained. That table supplies the V and J calls and clone size; D and trimming were determined from the DNA. In this sample the table shows around 91,000 clones, 80% to 95% of which occur a single time. Around 1.1% of the sample is taken by the ten largest.

The TCR sequence derives from a woman aged 25-40 years in good health and CMV-seropositive. The chain couples TRBV6-5 to TRBJ2-3; D gene: possibly TRBD1, on 5 matching bases. The specimen sequenced was PBMCs. The nucleotides read TGTGCCAGCAGGGATGACAGTACGCAGTATTTT. Protein translation: CASRDDSTQYF.